A single sample is the source of the 28 T cell receptor beta chains below, sequenced in a study of blood T cells in healthy people across ages. PCR was performed a second time for 7 to 11 cycles using a sample-barcoded 5' primer and a J-beta primer mix. TCRdb re-called the 5' RACE reads through MiXCR, storing one row per CDR3 protein. The table records under 950,000 distinct CDR3 sequences, 22% of them present only once. Sample: blood. The receptors shown here come from a man aged 70-80 years in good health.

A few counts support this clonotype. This chain uses TRBV12-3 or TRBV12-4 with TRBJ2-5, with 14 bases that match TRBD2. The junction had 17 bases not matched to a gene; V was cut back by 6 bases and J by 5 bases. The CDR3 length is 19 residues. CDR3 loop: CASSPSGTSGSWGSETQYF. CDR3 in DNA: TGTGCCAGCAGCCCCTCTGGGACTAGCGGGAGTTGGGGCAGCGAGACCCAGTACTTC.

This clonotype came up many times. The chain couples TRBV6-1 to TRBJ2-4, with D possibly matching TRBD2 (5 bases). This CDR3 contains 15 residues. Trimming shortened V by 2 bases and J by 0 bases, and 8 bases separated the two germline ends. Germline-derived CDR1 and CDR2 are MNHNS and SASEGT. DNA of the CDR3: TGTGCCAGCAGTGAACGACGGGAAGCCAAAAACATTCAGTACTTC. Translating it yields CASSERREAKNIQYF.

The chain carries TRBV5-1 and TRBJ1-1, with D uncertain. The CDR3 totals 18 residues. Germline CDR1 is SGHRS and CDR2 is YFSETQ. V lost 0 bases and J 0 bases, leaving 18 bases between the germline ends. Here the CDR3 reads CASSLAQDRRLVNTEAFF. As DNA, the CDR3 is TGCGCCAGCAGCTTGGCTCAGGACCGAAGGCTGGTGAACACTGAAGCTTTCTTT.

This chain uses TRBV20-1 with TRBJ1-2, with 11 positions matching TRBD1. The CDR3 spans 18 residues. The J segment lost 1 base and the V segment lost 3 bases, leaving 13 bases of the junction unmatched. Germline lookup yields CDR1 DFQATT and CDR2 SNEGSKA (reference sequence). CDR3 sequence (DNA): TGCAGTGCTAGGACCTTACAATGGGACAGGGGGAATAACTATGGCTACACCTTC. It specifies CSARTLQWDRGNNYGYTF.

This rearrangement joins TRBV6-1 to TRBJ2-4; 8 bases are shared with TRBD2. Losses at the gene ends were 4 bases for V and 0 bases for J; bases not matched to a gene: 8. From germline, CDR1 is MNHNS and CDR2 SASEGT. The CDR3 length is 17 residues. The CDR3 DNA sequence: TGTGCCAGCAGTGGGGTTCGCGGGGGGATAGCCAAAAACATTCAGTACTTC. It yields the protein CASSGVRGGIAKNIQYF.

This clonotype was detected only a few times. V is TRBV27 and J is TRBJ2-4; weak D call: TRBD1 (6 bases). Per germline, CDR1 MNHEY and CDR2 SMNVEV (reference sequence). The V gene lost 2 bases and the J gene lost 1 base, with 12 bases spanning the gap. This CDR3 is built from 16 residues. The DNA for the CDR3 is TGTGCCAGCAGTTTAGATCTCGGACAGGCCAAAAACATTCAGTACTTC. Protein: CASSLDLGQAKNIQYF.

V and J are TRBV28 and TRBJ1-2; unclear D gene. V shed 1 base and J shed 8 bases, with 11 bases lying between them. The germline V gene encodes CDR1 MDHEN and CDR2 SYDVKM. The CDR3 runs to 13 residues. CDR3 protein: CASSLSQTGGYTF. The CDR3 DNA follows: TGTGCCAGCAGTTTATCCCAAACGGGGGGCTACACCTTC.

This sequence joins TRBV24-1 and TRBJ2-7; the match to TRBD2 covers 15 bases. The better agreement between TRBJ2-1 and the DNA end casts doubt on the J call. CDR3 length equals 13 residues. Germline lookup yields CDR1 KGHDR and CDR2 SFDVKD. DNA of the CDR3: TGTGCCACCGGGACTAGCGGGAGGTATGAGCAGTTCTTC. This encodes CATGTSGRYEQFF.

This clonotype was seen only a few times. The chain couples TRBV20-1 to TRBJ2-3, with unresolved D. The V gene lost 5 bases and the J gene lost 0 bases, with 15 bases spanning the gap. Germline V CDR1 and CDR2: DFQATT, SNEGSKA (reference sequence). This CDR3 has 15 amino acids. The CDR3 reads CSADGLGRSTDTQYF. The CDR3 DNA reads as TGCAGTGCTGATGGGCTCGGAAGAAGCACAGATACGCAGTATTTT.

This clonotype was observed a handful of times. V is TRBV5-1 and J is TRBJ1-3, with 8 positions matching TRBD1. Looked up from germline, CDR1 is SGHRS and CDR2 is YFSETQ. The CDR3 contains 16 residues. Trimming took 3 bases from V and 0 from J; bases not matched to a gene: 5. CDR3 coding DNA: TGCGCCAGCAGCTCGACAGGGGCTAGCTCTGGAAACACCATATATTTT. Its protein is CASSSTGASSGNTIYF.

This sequence joins TRBV4-3 and TRBJ2-1; 7 bases line up with TRBD1. The CDR3 runs 17 residues. CDR1 and CDR2 from the germline V gene are LGHNA and YSLEER. Trimming at V came to 2 bases and at J to 8 bases, leaving 15 bases not matched to a gene. The CDR3 DNA follows: TGCGCCAGCAGCCAAACGCACACCGGGGCAGGGGGTGATGAGCAGTTCTTC. It translates to CASSQTHTGAGGDEQFF.

The rearrangement joins TRBV20-1 to TRBJ2-1; D is possibly TRBD1 or TRBD2 (7 bases each). V lost 3 bases to trimming and J lost 8 bases, with 11 bases between them. CDR1 and CDR2 (germline): DFQATT, SNEGSKA (reference sequence). The CDR3 runs to 12 residues. DNA of the CDR3: TGCAGTGCTAGGGCAGGGGGGGATGAGCAGTTCTTC. Protein: CSARAGGDEQFF.

This clonotype has only a few counts. The chain uses TRBV28 and TRBJ1-2, with D unclear. CDR1 and CDR2 (germline): MDHEN, SYDVKM. Trimming removed 8 bases from V and 0 bases from J, with 4 bases in between. The CDR3 is made up of 11 amino acids. The CDR3 coding sequence is TGTGCCAGCGTTTCTAACTATGGCTACACCTTC. Protein sequence: CASVSNYGYTF.

J is TRBJ2-7 and V is TRBV7-2; 10 nucleotides match TRBD1. Germline CDR1 SGHTA, CDR2 FQGNSA. V dropped 4 bases and J dropped 6; count of bases not matched to a gene: 6. The CDR3 sequence is 14 residues long. CDR3 loop: CASSYRDRGREQYF. The DNA of the CDR3 is TGTGCCAGCAGCTACCGGGACAGGGGTCGCGAGCAGTACTTC.

V usage is TRBV12-3 or TRBV12-4 and J usage is TRBJ2-3; 8 bases agree with TRBD1. J lost 4 bases, V lost 6 bases, and 6 bases had no gene match. The CDR3 contains 14 residues. CDR3 in amino acids: CASRRQGFADTQYF. Here the CDR3 DNA reads TGTGCCAGCAGGCGACAGGGGTTCGCAGATACGCAGTATTTT.

With respect to this clonotype: It may be a read error: a sequence one base away is much more abundant. The rearrangement uses TRBV11-2 and TRBJ1-1; D is uncertain. Looked up from germline, CDR1 is SGHAT and CDR2 is FQNNGV. The CDR3 covers 12 residues. V gave up 5 bases and J gave up 3 bases, with 7 bases separating them. The CDR3 region has the DNA TGTGCCAGCAGCCATGGGGACACTGAAGCTTTCTTT. This encodes CASSHGDTEAFF.

A remark on this clonotype: Because the CDR3's place on the DNA is in doubt, the DNA is left out and the CDR3 is given as listed by TCRdb. The chain recombines TRBV29-1 with TRBJ2-7. With termini counted, the CDR3 has 11 amino acids. Germline-derived CDR1 and CDR2 are SQVTM and ANQGSEA. The CDR3 reads CSVADGAGSYV.

This clonotype was counted between two and nine times. This chain links TRBV7-8 with TRBJ2-3; 7 positions agree with TRBD2. CDR3 size: 16 residues. The V segment lost 4 bases and the J segment 1 base; nucleotides outside the gene matches: 8. The germline gives CDR1 SGHVS, CDR2 FQNEAQ. CDR3 residues: CASSSPIAGGTDTQYF. CDR3 nucleotides: TGTGCCAGCAGCTCTCCGATAGCGGGTGGCACAGATACGCAGTATTTT. The full variable domain, in which reference TRBV7-8 and TRBJ2-3 provide the parts outside the CDR3, is GAGVSQSPRYKVAKRGQDVALRCDPISGHVSLFWYQQALGQGPEFLTYFQNEAQLDKSGLPSDRFFAERPEGSVSTLKIQRTQQEDSAVYLCASSSPIAGGTDTQYFGPGTRLTVL.

This clonotype has a handful of counts. V is TRBV12-3 or TRBV12-4 and J is TRBJ1-6; the D gene is possibly TRBD1 (5 bases). V was pared by 3 bases and J by 12 bases, with 9 bases between. CDR3 size: 12 residues. In nucleotides, the CDR3 is TGTGCCAGCAGTTTGCAGGGCCTACCCCTCCACTTT. It encodes CASSLQGLPLHF.

J is TRBJ2-5 and V is TRBV20-1; the match to TRBD2 covers 10 bases. This CDR3 contains 14 residues. CDR1 is DFQATT and CDR2 is SNEGSKA in the germline V gene (reference sequence). After removal of 5 bases from V and 7 bases from J, the junction contained 10 bases not matched to a gene. The CDR3 DNA follows: TGCAGTGCTTCTCGGACTAGCGGAAGTGGGACCCAGTACTTC. Its translation: CSASRTSGSGTQYF.

This chain connects TRBV4-1 to TRBJ1-2; 8 nucleotides align to TRBD1. The CDR3 is made up of 14 amino acids. After removal of 3 bases from V and 8 bases from J, the junction contained 8 bases not matched to a gene. Germline CDR1 MGHRA, CDR2 YSYEKL. The CDR3 DNA follows: TGCGCCAGCAGCCAGGAGGACAGGGCCCGAGGCTACACCTTC. Protein sequence: CASSQEDRARGYTF.

This clonotype was counted between two and nine times. This sequence joins TRBV7-2 and TRBJ1-4; 7 bases line up with TRBD1. Germline V gene lookup returns CDR1 SGHTA and CDR2 FQGNSA. V lost 5 bases to trimming and J lost 2 bases; unmatched junction nucleotides: 5. The CDR3 has 15 residues. CDR3 amino acids: CASSRLGQTNEKLFF. The CDR3 DNA follows: TGTGCCAGCAGCCGTCTGGGACAGACTAATGAAAAACTGTTTTTT. The full variable domain, in which reference TRBV7-2 and TRBJ1-4 provide the parts outside the CDR3, is GAGVSQSPSNKVTEKGKDVELRCDPISGHTALYWYRQSLGQGLEFLIYFQGNSAPDKSGLPSDRFSAERTGGSVSTLTIQRTQQEDSAVYLCASSRLGQTNEKLFFGSGTQLSVL.

This clonotype was recorded only once. The junction differs from germline at one of its ends, possibly a read error. The chain links TRBV19 to TRBJ1-1; D might be TRBD1 (5 bases). CDR1 is LNHDA and CDR2 is SQIVND in the germline V gene (reference sequence). This CDR3 is built from 17 residues. CDR3 nucleotides: TGTGCCAGTAGTATACCCCCTGAACTTCGGGGGAACACTGAGGCTTTCTTT. This encodes CASSIPPELRGNTEAFF.

The V call is TRBV10-3, the J call TRBJ2-5; D is perhaps TRBD1 (6 bases). Germline V CDR1 and CDR2: ENHRY, SYGVKD. The V and J ends lost 8 bases and 0 bases respectively, with 10 bases between them. The CDR3 is made up of 13 amino acids. In DNA, the CDR3 is TGTGCCATCGCCAGGGGTTACCAAGAGACCCAGTACTTC. Its protein product is CAIARGYQETQYF.

This clonotype was recorded a few times. The rearrangement uses TRBV29-1 and TRBJ1-2; perhaps TRBD1 as D (5 bases). The CDR3 length is 13 residues. V was shortened by 7 bases and J by 1 base, with 13 bases between the two germline ends. From germline, CDR1 is SQVTM and CDR2 ANQGSEA. The CDR3 bases are TGCAGCGATACGACAGACCTTAACTATGGCTACACCTTC. Its protein product is CSDTTDLNYGYTF. Complete variable domain (other parts from reference TRBV29-1 and TRBJ1-2): SAVISQKPSRDICQRGTSLTIQCQVDSQVTMMFWYRQQPGQSLTLIATANQGSEATYESGFVIDKFPISRPNLTFSTLTVSNMSPEDSSIYLCSDTTDLNYGYTFGSGTRLTVV.

This rearrangement joins TRBV7-2 to TRBJ1-1, with D possibly matching TRBD1 (6 bases). The CDR3 is made up of 13 amino acids. Trimming pared 4 bases from V and 6 bases from J, leaving 12 bases between. Germline assignment: CDR1 SGHTA and CDR2 FQGNSA. CDR3 residues: CASSWRGAAEAFF. The CDR3 bases are TGTGCCAGCAGCTGGAGGGGGGCGGCTGAAGCTTTCTTT.

The V and J genes are TRBV7-9 and TRBJ1-4; maybe TRBD1 (6 bases). The CDR3 contains 15 residues. CDR1 and CDR2 from the germline V gene are SEHNR and FQNEAQ (reference sequence). V lost 1 base and J 8 bases, leaving 14 bases between the germline ends. The CDR3 nucleotides are TGTGCCAGCAGCTTAGGCCGGGGGCGGACGGAAAAACTGTTTTTT. This codes for CASSLGRGRTEKLFF.

Concerning this clonotype: Mismatch with germline at one junction end may stem from a read error. The V call is TRBV4-2, the J call TRBJ2-2, with a weak D call TRBD1 (5 bases). The V gene's germline CDR1 is LGHNA and CDR2 YNFKEQ. The CDR3 loop spans 15 amino acids. CDR3 protein: CASGQDSANTGELFF. DNA for the CDR3: TGTGCCAGCGGCCAAGACAGCGCGAACACCGGGGAGCTGTTTTTT.